Below, 27 T cell receptor beta chains from the same sample are listed, as sequenced in a study of technical replicates of blood from several donors (dated by TCRdb to 2016 to 2017). Receptors were amplified or captured by the immunoSEQ multiplex PCR assay. Imported from immuneACCESS, the table was reduced by TCRdb to in-frame sequences with V and J called. These copies leave out some clones; in studies compared against another copy, an unresolved V gene accounts for under half, and the cause of the remainder is not known. In this sample the table shows tens of thousands of clones, roughly 94% of which occur a single time. 0.25% to 0.3% of the sample belongs to the ten largest clones. The source material was T cells isolated from PBMCs. The receptors originated from a human donor in good health.

The chain couples TRBV6-5 to TRBJ1-1; D is unclear. Germline CDR1 reads MNHEY; CDR2 reads SVGAGI. The CDR3 extends over 14 amino acids. V was trimmed by 2 bases and J by 0 bases, leaving 7 bases between them. The CDR3 DNA follows: TGTGCCAGCAGTTACAATTATTTGAACACTGAAGCTTTCTTT. It translates to CASSYNYLNTEAFF.

This chain uses TRBV6-1 with TRBJ2-2; 8 bases are shared with TRBD1. V gave up 3 bases and J gave up 5 bases; unmatched junction bases: 8. The CDR3 covers 16 residues. CDR1 is MNHNS, CDR2 SASEGT, per germline. The CDR3 DNA sequence: TGTGCCAGCAGTGACGGACAGGGCGAAGTAACCGGGGAGCTGTTTTTT. It encodes CASSDGQGEVTGELFF.

V is TRBV27 and J is TRBJ2-4, with D maybe TRBD2 (5 bases). Trimming removed 3 bases from V and 7 bases from J, with 19 bases in between. The germline CDR1 and CDR2 sequences are MNHEY and SMNVEV (reference sequence). CDR3 size: 16 residues. CDR3 in amino acids: CASSLRATELGNIQYF. The CDR3 bases are TGTGCCAGCAGTTTGAGGGCGACCGAACTAGGGAACATTCAGTACTTC.

The rearrangement uses TRBV27 and TRBJ1-5, with D possibly matching TRBD1 (6 bases). V lost 5 bases and J 1 base, leaving 9 bases between the germline ends. The CDR3 contains 14 residues. CDR1 and CDR2 (germline): MNHEY, SMNVEV (reference sequence). This chain's CDR3 is CASSPGASNQPQHF. DNA for the CDR3: TGTGCCAGCAGTCCAGGGGCAAGCAATCAGCCCCAGCATTTT.

This sequence joins TRBV7-9 and TRBJ1-5, with D perhaps matching TRBD1 (5 bases). Germline-derived CDR1 and CDR2 are SEHNR and FQNEAQ (reference sequence). Trimming stripped 1 base from V and 6 bases from J, with 16 bases between. CDR3 length: 16 amino acids. CDR3 DNA: TGTGCCAGCAGCTTAGTGGCGGGGGGAACAGGTCAGCCCCAGCATTTT. Translating gives CASSLVAGGTGQPQHF.

The genes are TRBV14 and TRBJ2-7; possible D gene TRBD2, 5 bases. Germline V gives CDR1 SGHDN, CDR2 FVKESK. Between the trimmed V and J ends, which lost 0 bases and 7 bases, there was a span of 10 bases. The CDR3 runs 13 residues. DNA of the CDR3: TGTGCCAGCAGCCAAGATACCGGCGGGGAGCAGTACTTC. Translation gives CASSQDTGGEQYF.

The count of this clone is one. The chain recombines TRBV6-1 with TRBJ2-6; D remains unclear. CDR1 MNHNS and CDR2 SASEGT come from the germline V gene. Trimming stripped 5 bases from V and 2 bases from J, with 7 bases between. This CDR3 is 14 amino acids long. The CDR3 loop is CASSPHPGANVLTF. As DNA, the CDR3 is TGTGCCAGCAGTCCCCATCCTGGGGCCAACGTCCTGACTTTC.

V usage is TRBV21-1 and J usage is TRBJ1-4. TRBV21-1 is given as a pseudogene. The CDR3 length is 14 residues. In DNA form, the CDR3 reads TGTGCCAGCCCCCAGGGAGGAAAAAATGAAAAACTGTTTTTT. Amino acid sequence: CASPQGGKNEKLFF.

The rearrangement joins TRBV6-5 to TRBJ1-3; 7 positions agree with TRBD1. The V segment lost 6 bases and the J segment 0 bases; nucleotides outside the gene matches: 5. The V gene's germline CDR1 is MNHEY and CDR2 SVGAGI. This CDR3 spans 15 amino acids. The CDR3 protein is CASRARDSSGNTIYF. In DNA form, the CDR3 reads TGTGCCAGCAGGGCCCGGGACAGCTCTGGAAACACCATATATTTT.

The chain has TRBV19 and TRBJ1-2; possible D gene TRBD1, 6 bases. Trimming removed 3 bases from V and 6 bases from J, with 17 bases in between. Germline V gives CDR1 LNHDA, CDR2 SQIVND (reference sequence). This CDR3 region has 15 residues. CDR3 in amino acids: CASSIPSGTLHGYTF. CDR3 nucleotides: TGTGCCAGTAGTATCCCCTCCGGGACACTCCATGGCTACACCTTC.

The count of this clone is one. The rearrangement uses TRBV27 and TRBJ2-1; 9 nucleotides agree with TRBD2. V dropped 3 bases and J dropped 7; count of bases not matched to a gene: 7. The CDR3 spans 15 residues. Germline CDR1 is MNHEY and CDR2 is SMNVEV (reference sequence). CDR3 in DNA: TGTGCCAGCAGTTTCCCGGGACTAGCTTGGAATGAGCAGTTCTTC. The encoded protein is CASSFPGLAWNEQFF.

This clone showed up just once. V usage is TRBV30 and J usage is TRBJ1-2; tentatively, D is TRBD1 (5 bases). Germline V lookup: CDR1 GTSNPN, CDR2 SVGIG (reference sequence). Trimming pared 2 bases from V and 6 bases from J, leaving 19 bases between. The CDR3 is 15 residues long. For the CDR3, the DNA is TGTGCCTGGAGTCTCCACCCGGGTTTAGGGGATGGCTACACCTTC. Its translation: CAWSLHPGLGDGYTF.

The chain links TRBV5-1 to TRBJ2-7; possibly TRBD2 for D (6 bases). There are 15 residues in the CDR3. The germline CDR1 and CDR2 sequences are SGHRS and YFSETQ. Trimming took 5 bases from V and 4 from J, leaving 19 bases between them. The CDR3: CASSFSGGRQYEQYF. In DNA, the CDR3 is TGCGCCAGCAGTTTTTCCGGGGGACGCCAATACGAGCAGTACTTC.

This chain joins TRBV25-1 and TRBJ2-4; maybe TRBD2 (7 bases). Germline CDR1 is MGHDK and CDR2 is SYGVNS. CDR3 length: 16 residues. Trimming shortened V by 2 bases and J by 0 bases, and 11 bases separated the two germline ends. The CDR3 reads CASSEGGAIAKNIQYF. CDR3 DNA: TGTGCCAGCAGTGAAGGGGGGGCAATAGCCAAAAACATTCAGTACTTC.

This rearrangement joins TRBV19 to TRBJ2-7; a possible D gene is TRBD1 (5 bases). The CDR3 is 13 amino acids. Trimming shortened V by 6 bases and J by 5 bases, and 14 bases separated the two germline ends. Germline V gene data show CDR1 as LNHDA and CDR2 as SQIVND (reference sequence). The CDR3 protein is CASSAAGYHEQYF. In DNA form, the CDR3 reads TGTGCCAGTAGCGCGGCAGGGTACCACGAGCAGTACTTC.

DNA of the CDR3: TGTGCCTGGAGTATTAATAGCGGGGGGGCAGATACGCAGTATTTT. Translating it yields CAWSINSGGADTQYF. The rearrangement links TRBV30 to TRBJ2-3; 11 bases match TRBD2. The J segment lost 4 bases and the V segment lost 2 bases, leaving 5 bases of the junction unmatched. CDR1 is GTSNPN and CDR2 is SVGIG in the germline V gene (reference sequence). The length of the CDR3 is 15 residues.

The J gene is TRBJ1-1, the V gene TRBV7-9; the match to TRBD1 covers 7 bases. Per germline, CDR1 SEHNR and CDR2 FQNEAQ (reference sequence). With 6 bases clipped from V and 8 bases from J, the junction kept 6 bases outside the gene matches. The CDR3 is 12 residues long. The CDR3 nucleotides read TGTGCCAGCAGGCCTGACAGGGAAGAAGCTTTCTTT. The encoded protein is CASRPDREEAFF.

The chain carries TRBV6-6 and TRBJ2-5; D not certain. The CDR3 sequence is 11 residues long. From germline, CDR1 is MNHNY and CDR2 SVGAGI (reference sequence). Trimming cost V 4 bases and J 5 bases, with 5 bases left between them. The CDR3 loop is CASSSPETQYF. The CDR3 DNA reads TGTGCCAGCAGTTCTCCCGAGACCCAGTACTTC.

The chain recombines TRBV21-1 with TRBJ1-1; no check of the table's D call, TRBD1, against the DNA was made. TRBV21-1 is classified as a pseudogene. This CDR3 is built from 16 residues. The CDR3 DNA reads TGTGCCAGCAGCAAAGAAGAGGACAGACAGAACACTGAAGCTTTCTTT. Translated, it gives CASSKEEDRQNTEAFF.

This clone was seen only once. The CDR3 region has the DNA TGTGCCAGCTCACCCTCTAGCGGGAGTAGCAATGAGCAGTTCTTC. Encoded protein: CASSPSSGSSNEQFF. The chain combines TRBV18 with TRBJ2-1, with TRBD2 identical over 10 bases. There are 15 residues in the CDR3. Trimming removed 3 bases from V and 6 bases from J; junction bases left unmatched: 5. The germline gives CDR1 KGHSH, CDR2 LQKENI.

V and J are TRBV27 and TRBJ2-2; 7 nucleotides align to TRBD2. The V and J ends lost 0 bases and 6 bases, in that order; junction bases with no gene match: 7. CDR1 and CDR2 from the germline V gene are MNHEY and SMNVEV (reference sequence). This CDR3 comprises 16 residues. The CDR3 sequence: CASSLSGEGFAGELFF. Here the CDR3 DNA reads TGTGCCAGCAGTTTATCGGGGGAGGGTTTCGCCGGGGAGCTGTTTTTT.

The chain carries TRBV4-1 and TRBJ1-4; no definite D call. V was pared by 4 bases and J by 8 bases, with 17 bases between. The V gene's germline CDR1 is MGHRA and CDR2 YSYEKL. This CDR3 spans 15 amino acids. CDR3 DNA: TGCGCCAGCAGCCCCCAAGGAGTTACCTCGGAAAAACTGTTTTTT. Translation: CASSPQGVTSEKLFF.

The rearrangement uses TRBV10-1 and TRBJ2-1, with TRBD2 matching 9 bases. The CDR3 is 16 residues long. Germline V gene data show CDR1 as WNHNN and CDR2 as SYGVQD (reference sequence). Trimming at V came to 4 bases and at J to 9 bases, leaving 13 bases not matched to a gene. The CDR3, as DNA: TGCGCCAGCAGTGGCCCCCGGGCGGGGGGGCCCGGTGAGCAGTTCTTC. Encoded protein: CASSGPRAGGPGEQFF.

The rearrangement joins TRBV30 to TRBJ2-2, with TRBD2 as a possible D gene (6 bases). Germline V gene lookup returns CDR1 GTSNPN and CDR2 SVGIG (reference sequence). CDR3 length: 14 residues. Trimming stripped 4 bases from V and 4 bases from J, with 13 bases between. The CDR3 DNA sequence: TGTGCCTGGACAGTCGGGGGAGGCACCGGGGAGCTGTTTTTT. This translates into CAWTVGGGTGELFF.

V gene TRBV9 combines with J gene TRBJ2-3; D unclear. This CDR3 has 13 amino acids. Germline CDR1 SGDLS, CDR2 YYNGEE. Deletions cut 4 bases from V and 3 bases from J, with 9 bases between. CDR3: CASSLDRTDTQYF. The CDR3 bases are TGTGCCAGCAGCTTAGATCGGACAGATACGCAGTATTTT.

V gene TRBV10-3 combines with J gene TRBJ1-2, with TRBD1 as a possible D gene (6 bases). Germline V CDR1 and CDR2: ENHRY, SYGVKD. V shed 3 bases and J shed 1 base, with 12 bases lying between them. CDR3 length: 15 residues. The CDR3 protein is CAISEGQTINYGYTF. CDR3 sequence (DNA): TGTGCCATCAGTGAAGGACAGACTATTAACTATGGCTACACCTTC.

The V call is TRBV7-9, the J call TRBJ1-1, with a tentative D call TRBD1 (6 bases). Per the germline V gene, CDR1 is SEHNR and CDR2 is FQNEAQ (reference sequence). The CDR3 consists of 12 residues. Trimming removed 11 bases at V and 5 bases at J, with 15 bases between. The CDR3 DNA follows: TGTGCCGGATATTCAGGGGAAACTGAAGCTTTCTTT. As protein: CAGYSGETEAFF. Full variable domain (remainder filled in from reference TRBV7-9 and TRBJ1-1): DTGVSQNPRHKITKRGQNVTFRCDPISEHNRLYWYRQTLGQGPEFLTYFQNEAQLEKSRLLSDRFSAERPKGSFSTLEIQRTEQGDSAMYLCAGYSGETEAFFGQGTRLTVV.